What follows are 15 T cell receptor beta chains derived from one specimen sequenced in a study of shared clonotypes between healthy human individuals. The repertoire was sequenced with immunoSEQ multiplex PCR; TCRdb's copy has only in-frame clones and lacks some. The sample gives under 2,000,000 clones, approximately 94% of which show up once; 1.2% is in the top ten. CD45RO negativity and positive selection for CCR7 defined naive CD8 cells, a population that excluded terminally differentiated effector memory CD45RA+ cells. The sequenced sample consisted of naive CD8+ T cells sorted from blood. The source of these receptors is a man younger than 35 in good health.

The rearrangement links TRBV30 to TRBJ2-2; D not resolved. CDR1 GTSNPN and CDR2 SVGIG come from the germline V gene (reference sequence). The CDR3 sequence is 16 residues long. The V and J ends lost 0 bases and 4 bases respectively, with 15 bases between them. The CDR3 protein is CAWSVHPLVTTGELFF. The CDR3 DNA sequence: TGTGCCTGGAGTGTACACCCCCTGGTCACCACCGGGGAGCTGTTTTTT.

The V and J genes are TRBV12-5 and TRBJ2-3, with 8 bases lining up with TRBD1. V was pared by 10 bases and J by 0 bases, with 6 bases of the junction left unmatched. This CDR3 has 14 amino acids. Germline CDR1 reads LGHNT; CDR2 reads FRNRAP. CDR3 DNA: TGTGCTACCACGACAGGGGTAAGCACAGATACGCAGTATTTT. Translating gives CATTTGVSTDTQYF.

The chain joins TRBV29-1 to TRBJ1-1; the D gene is possibly TRBD1 (6 bases). This CDR3 is built from 18 residues. Per germline, CDR1 SQVTM and CDR2 ANQGSEA. V gave up 1 base and J gave up 4 bases, with 25 bases separating them. Written as DNA, the CDR3 is TGCAGCGTTGAAGGGGTGGACAGTGATCTGAAATTCGGCACTGAAGCTTTCTTT. It encodes CSVEGVDSDLKFGTEAFF.

This chain links TRBV11-2 with TRBJ2-3, with 8 nucleotides matching TRBD2. In germline, CDR1 is SGHAT, CDR2 FQNNGV. The CDR3 consists of 14 residues. After removal of 1 base from V and 7 bases from J, the junction contained 4 bases not matched to a gene. This chain's CDR3 is CASSLVGGANTQYF. CDR3 nucleotide sequence: TGTGCCAGCAGCTTAGTCGGGGGGGCGAATACGCAGTATTTT. Drawing the rest from reference TRBV11-2 and TRBJ2-3, the complete variable domain is EAGVAQSPRYKIIEKRQSVAFWCNPISGHATLYWYQQILGQGPKLLIQFQNNGVVDDSQLPKDRFSAERLKGVDSTLKIQPAKLEDSAVYLCASSLVGGANTQYFGPGTRLTVL.

This chain connects TRBV5-6 to TRBJ1-2, with TRBD1 identical over 7 bases. There are 15 residues in the CDR3. V was clipped by 4 bases and J by 4 bases; unmatched bases: 10. Germline V CDR1 and CDR2: SGHDT, YYEEEE. CDR3 DNA sequence: TGTGCCAGCAGCGAAGCCGGGACAGAGAGCTATGGCTACACCTTC. It translates to CASSEAGTESYGYTF.

The V call is TRBV13, the J call TRBJ2-2; D might be TRBD2 (5 bases). Germline CDR1 reads PRHDT; CDR2 reads FYEKMQ (reference sequence). V was trimmed by 7 bases and J by 3 bases, leaving 15 bases between them. CDR3 length: 15 residues. For the CDR3, the DNA is TGTGCCAGCAATCGGGGAAAGTTCGACACCGGGGAGCTGTTTTTT. This translates into CASNRGKFDTGELFF. The whole variable domain, remainder taken from reference TRBV13 and TRBJ2-2, is AAGVIQSPRHLIKEKRETATLKCYPIPRHDTVYWYQQGPGQDPQFLISFYEKMQSDKGSIPDRFSAQQFSDYHSELNMSSLELGDSALYFCASNRGKFDTGELFFGEGSRLTVL.

The J gene is TRBJ2-2, the V gene TRBV5-6, with TRBD2 matching over 8 bases. V gave up 2 bases and J gave up 6 bases; unmatched junction bases: 6. Germline V lookup: CDR1 SGHDT, CDR2 YYEEEE. This CDR3 has 15 amino acids. The CDR3 DNA reads as TGTGCCAGCAGCTTTCCGATTAGCGGGGCCGGGGAGCTGTTTTTT. Translated: CASSFPISGAGELFF.

CDR3 in DNA: TGTGCCAGCAGCTTTGGGCCCAATGAGCAGTTCTTC. It specifies CASSFGPNEQFF. This chain uses TRBV7-9 with TRBJ2-1; D is undetermined. This CDR3 is 12 amino acids long. Germline lookup yields CDR1 SEHNR and CDR2 FQNEAQ (reference sequence). V shed 3 bases and J shed 6 bases, with 6 bases lying between them.

This clone has more than one count but fewer than ten. V and J are TRBV29-1 and TRBJ1-2; no firm D call. V dropped 3 bases and J dropped 1 base, with 15 bases sitting between them. CDR3 length: 15 residues. CDR1 is SQVTM and CDR2 is ANQGSEA in the germline V gene. The DNA for the CDR3 is TGCAGCGTTGACGACGGGTCACTTCATAACTATGGCTACACCTTC. It specifies CSVDDGSLHNYGYTF. The full variable domain, rest sourced from reference TRBV29-1 and TRBJ1-2, is SAVISQKPSRDICQRGTSLTIQCQVDSQVTMMFWYRQQPGQSLTLIATANQGSEATYESGFVIDKFPISRPNLTFSTLTVSNMSPEDSSIYLCSVDDGSLHNYGYTFGSGTRLTVV.

The rearrangement links TRBV7-9 to TRBJ1-2; 9 bases agree with TRBD1. Trimming cost V 7 bases and J 0 bases; bases outside gene matches: 6. This CDR3 has 15 residues. Germline CDR1 and CDR2: SEHNR and FQNEAQ (reference sequence). The CDR3 region has the DNA TGTGCCAGCAATGACAGGGGGAACGCTAACTATGGCTACACCTTC. Protein: CASNDRGNANYGYTF.

This clone has only one observation. The gene calls are TRBV27 and TRBJ1-4; 7 bases fit TRBD1. Germline CDR1 and CDR2: MNHEY and SMNVEV (reference sequence). V was clipped by 4 bases and J by 7 bases; unmatched bases: 9. This CDR3 contains 15 residues. CDR3 nucleotide sequence: TGTGCCAGCAGTTCCACAGGGGATTTTAGTGAAAAACTGTTTTTT. As protein: CASSSTGDFSEKLFF.

The chain links TRBV19 to TRBJ2-7; 9 bases are a match to TRBD1. J gave up 3 bases and V 6 bases, and 12 bases lay outside the gene matches. Germline assignment: CDR1 LNHDA and CDR2 SQIVND (reference sequence). The CDR3 extends over 16 amino acids. The CDR3 loop reads CASRGERTGDLYEQYF. CDR3 DNA: TGTGCCAGTAGGGGTGAGCGGACAGGGGACCTCTACGAGCAGTACTTC.

CDR3 sequence: CASSPSGTGTYEQYF. In nucleotides, the CDR3 is TGTGCCAGCAGCCCGTCCGGGACAGGGACCTACGAGCAGTACTTC. The genes are TRBV5-8 and TRBJ2-7; 9 bases are shared with TRBD1. The CDR3 length is 15 residues. Per germline, CDR1 SGHTS and CDR2 YDEGEE. J was trimmed by 2 bases and V by 4 bases; bases with no gene match: 7.

This chain uses TRBV13 with TRBJ2-5, with D perhaps matching TRBD2 (5 bases). CDR3 size: 13 residues. The V end was cut by 5 bases, the J end by 0 bases, with 7 bases between. Germline V gene data show CDR1 as PRHDT and CDR2 as FYEKMQ (reference sequence). Here the CDR3 DNA reads TGTGCCAGCAGCCCCGGGAACCAAGAGACCCAGTACTTC. Translating gives CASSPGNQETQYF. Full variable domain (missing parts from reference TRBV13 and TRBJ2-5): AAGVIQSPRHLIKEKRETATLKCYPIPRHDTVYWYQQGPGQDPQFLISFYEKMQSDKGSIPDRFSAQQFSDYHSELNMSSLELGDSALYFCASSPGNQETQYFGPGTRLLVL.

This clone was found once. This rearrangement joins TRBV4-3 to TRBJ2-1; perhaps TRBD2 as D (5 bases). Between the trimmed V and J ends, which lost 0 bases and 0 bases, there was a span of 9 bases. Germline values: CDR1 LGHNA, CDR2 YSLEER. This CDR3 is built from 16 residues. CDR3 sequence (DNA): TGCGCCAGCAGCCAAGATTTAGCGCCCTCCTACAATGAGCAGTTCTTC. It specifies CASSQDLAPSYNEQFF.